These 20 T cell receptor beta chains were sequenced from one sample in a study of cytomegalovirus exposure and HLA in healthy donors. Primers included in the PCR were 60 Vbeta and 13 Jbeta primers. Profiling relied on immunoSEQ multiplex PCR, and the TCRdb table lists in-frame clones only, not all of them. Of 70,000 or so clones listed, 75% to 85% are singletons. Sequenced sample: PBMCs. The receptors come from a young man in good health and CMV-seropositive.

The gene calls are TRBV25-1 and TRBJ2-5; D is uncertain. The CDR3 length is 15 residues. V shed 3 bases and J shed 0 bases, with 11 bases lying between them. CDR1 is MGHDK and CDR2 is SYGVNS in the germline V gene. The CDR3, as DNA: TGTGCCAGCAGTGAGGCGCAGGCCCACCAAGAGACCCAGTACTTC. This translates into CASSEAQAHQETQYF.

CDR3 in DNA: TGTGCCTGGGGAACCGGAGGCTATAATTCACCCCTCCACTTT. Protein sequence: CAWGTGGYNSPLHF. This sequence joins TRBV30 and TRBJ1-6; no definite D call. The V end lost 5 bases, the J end lost 3 bases, and 11 bases lay between the germline ends. CDR1 is GTSNPN and CDR2 is SVGIG in the germline V gene (reference sequence). The CDR3 is made up of 14 amino acids. Using reference TRBV30 and TRBJ1-6 for the parts outside the CDR3, the full variable domain is SQTIHQWPATLVQPVGSPLSLECTVEGTSNPNLYWYRQAAGRGLQLLFYSVGIGQISSEVPQNLSASRPQDRQFILSSKKLLLSDSGFYLCAWGTGGYNSPLHFGNGTRLTVT.

The chain recombines TRBV29-1 with TRBJ1-1; no definite D call. Per the germline V gene, CDR1 is SQVTM and CDR2 is ANQGSEA. This CDR3 contains 11 residues. Trimming removed 4 bases at V and 8 bases at J, with 11 bases between. The DNA of the CDR3 is TGCAGCGTTGGGGCTAACCCGGAAGCTTTCTTT. Encoded protein: CSVGANPEAFF. The full variable domain, its missing parts supplied by reference TRBV29-1 and TRBJ1-1, is SAVISQKPSRDICQRGTSLTIQCQVDSQVTMMFWYRQQPGQSLTLIATANQGSEATYESGFVIDKFPISRPNLTFSTLTVSNMSPEDSSIYLCSVGANPEAFFGQGTRLTVV.

V gene TRBV2 combines with J gene TRBJ2-2; 14 bases match TRBD2. This CDR3 has 16 residues. Germline CDR1 and CDR2: SNHLY and FYNNEI. V lost 5 bases to trimming and J lost 4 bases; unmatched junction nucleotides: 3. CDR3 amino acids: CASSLGLAGGTGELFF. For the CDR3, the DNA is TGTGCCAGCAGTCTCGGACTAGCGGGGGGCACCGGGGAGCTGTTTTTT.

This chain uses TRBV12-5 with TRBJ1-2; no definite D call. Germline V lookup: CDR1 LGHNT, CDR2 FRNRAP. The CDR3 loop spans 14 amino acids. The V end lost 7 bases, the J end lost 4 bases, and 16 bases lay between the germline ends. CDR3 residues: CASALSGGLYGYTF. The CDR3, as DNA: TGTGCTAGTGCCCTGTCAGGAGGCCTCTATGGCTACACCTTC.

V gene TRBV4-1 combines with J gene TRBJ2-4, with D tentatively TRBD2 (7 bases). The CDR3 contains 17 residues. From germline, CDR1 is MGHRA and CDR2 YSYEKL. Trimming took off 1 base at V and 1 base at J, with 14 bases between the two ends. The CDR3 region has the DNA TGCGCCAGCAGCCAAGTGGGGGGGGCCGGGGCCAAAAACATTCAGTACTTC. Translation gives CASSQVGGAGAKNIQYF.

The V and J genes are TRBV7-8 and TRBJ2-1, with 11 bases lining up with TRBD2. CDR1 is SGHVS, CDR2 FQNEAQ, per germline. CDR3 size: 13 residues. V shed 4 bases, J shed 10 bases, and the junction held 3 bases outside the gene matches. CDR3 sequence: CASSSGLAEEQFF. The DNA for the CDR3 is TGTGCCAGCAGCTCGGGACTAGCGGAAGAGCAGTTCTTC.

The sample holds one count of this clone. The chain joins TRBV6-5 to TRBJ2-7, with 7 positions matching TRBD2. The length of the CDR3 is 13 residues. Germline loops: CDR1 MNHEY, CDR2 SVGAGI. V was clipped by 2 bases and J by 6 bases; unmatched bases: 4. CDR3 protein: CASSYGLAAEQYF. CDR3 in DNA: TGTGCCAGCAGTTACGGGCTAGCGGCCGAGCAGTACTTC.

The V call is TRBV11-2, the J call TRBJ2-7; tentatively, D is TRBD2 (5 bases). The germline gives CDR1 SGHAT, CDR2 FQNNGV. V was cut by 6 bases and J by 0 bases, with 9 bases left in between. This CDR3 has 13 residues. CDR3 DNA: TGTGCCAGCAGGGAACGGGGCTCCTACGAGCAGTACTTC. It codes for CASRERGSYEQYF.

The V gene is TRBV6-6, the J gene TRBJ1-6, with 7 bases identical to TRBD1. Germline CDR1 and CDR2: MNHNY and SVGAGI (reference sequence). CDR3 length equals 15 residues. The V segment lost 1 base and the J segment 10 bases; nucleotides outside the gene matches: 7. For the CDR3, the DNA is TGTGCCAGCAGTTACTTTGGACAGGAGGGGTCACCCCTCCACTTT. This gives the protein CASSYFGQEGSPLHF.

V is TRBV30 and J is TRBJ1-5, with 7 bases identical to TRBD1. CDR1 is GTSNPN and CDR2 is SVGIG in the germline V gene (reference sequence). Germline trimming cut 6 bases from V and 5 bases from J; bases unmatched to any gene: 7. CDR3 length equals 13 residues. This CDR3 reads CACRQGGDQPQHF. CDR3 DNA sequence: TGTGCCTGTAGACAGGGTGGTGATCAGCCCCAGCATTTT.

V and J are TRBV30 and TRBJ1-1; D remains unclear. V shed 0 bases and J shed 4 bases, with 12 bases lying between them. Per the germline V gene, CDR1 is GTSNPN and CDR2 is SVGIG (reference sequence). The CDR3 sequence is 14 residues long. The CDR3 DNA reads as TGTGCCTGGAGTGTGACTAGAGGTCGCACTGAAGCTTTCTTT. Protein: CAWSVTRGRTEAFF.

The J gene is TRBJ2-5, the V gene TRBV5-4; 8 positions agree with TRBD2. Germline V gives CDR1 SGHNT, CDR2 YYREEE (reference sequence). The V and J ends lost 2 bases and 5 bases, in that order; junction bases with no gene match: 8. There are 15 residues in the CDR3. In DNA, the CDR3 is TGTGCCAGCAGCTTTCACGGGGGGGCCCGGGAGACCCAGTACTTC. Translation gives CASSFHGGARETQYF.

V usage is TRBV28 and J usage is TRBJ1-2; D perhaps matches TRBD1 (5 bases). V was cut by 3 bases and J by 2 bases, with 10 bases left in between. CDR1 is MDHEN, CDR2 SYDVKM, per germline. The CDR3 consists of 14 residues. The CDR3, as DNA: TGTGCCAGCAGTTTCTCCGGGGGAAACTATGGCTACACCTTC. It specifies CASSFSGGNYGYTF.

This clone was counted a few times. This chain joins TRBV29-1 and TRBJ1-1; D possibly corresponds to TRBD1 (6 bases). The germline V gene encodes CDR1 SQVTM and CDR2 ANQGSEA. There are 14 residues in the CDR3. V lost 1 base, J lost 3 bases, and 12 bases lay in between. The CDR3 here is CSVEVQGSYTEAFF. The CDR3 bases are TGCAGCGTTGAAGTACAGGGATCTTACACTGAAGCTTTCTTT.

This clone showed up just once. The genes are TRBV6-5 and TRBJ2-7, with a tentative D call TRBD2 (5 bases). The ends were cut back, 6 bases at V and 5 bases at J, with 17 bases in the middle. Germline V gene sequence: CDR1 MNHEY, CDR2 SVGAGI. The CDR3 has 14 residues. CDR3 region: CASRKLGLKDEQYF. The CDR3 DNA is TGTGCCAGCAGAAAACTAGGGCTCAAAGACGAGCAGTACTTC.

The DNA of the CDR3 is TGTGCCAGCACCGGGGACTACGAGCAGTACTTC. This encodes CASTGDYEQYF. This sequence joins TRBV2 and TRBJ2-7; TRBD2 is a possible D gene (5 bases). V was cut by 7 bases and J by 3 bases, with 7 bases left in between. CDR1 and CDR2 from the germline V gene are SNHLY and FYNNEI. The CDR3 is 11 residues long. Filled out from reference TRBV2 and TRBJ2-7, the complete variable domain reads EPEVTQTPSHQVTQMGQEVILRCVPISNHLYFYWYRQILGQKVEFLVSFYNNEISEKSEIFDDQFSVERPDGSNFTLKIRSTKLEDSAMYFCASTGDYEQYFGPGTRLTVT.

The gene calls are TRBV2 and TRBJ2-5, with D tentatively TRBD1 (5 bases). Germline lookup yields CDR1 SNHLY and CDR2 FYNNEI. Trimming cost V 6 bases and J 4 bases, with 12 bases left between them. CDR3 length: 13 amino acids. The CDR3 bases are TGTGCCAGCAGCGCCACCCAGGGAGAGACCCAGTACTTC. Translation: CASSATQGETQYF.

In its sample, this clone was seen a few times. The chain is built from TRBV19 and TRBJ1-5; no clear D. CDR3 size: 12 residues. Trimming shortened V by 6 bases and J by 6 bases, and 9 bases separated the two germline ends. CDR1 is LNHDA, CDR2 SQIVND, per germline (reference sequence). The CDR3 coding sequence is TGTGCCAGTAGACCTAGCGGTCAGCCCCAGCATTTT. It translates to CASRPSGQPQHF.

The J gene is TRBJ2-3, the V gene TRBV28; 10 bases fit TRBD1. With 6 bases clipped from V and 5 bases from J, the junction kept 8 bases outside the gene matches. CDR1 MDHEN and CDR2 SYDVKM come from the germline V gene. CDR3 size: 15 residues. The chain's CDR3 is CASSLGQGVGDTQYF. Written as DNA, the CDR3 is TGTGCCAGCAGCCTAGGACAGGGGGTGGGAGATACGCAGTATTTT.